This TCR beta chain was captured by sequencing in a study of regulatory T cells in long-lasting Graves disease. Study-level findings and limits: Accuracy may have suffered from the small sample size.

The sample's time point: newly diagnosed GD, antithyroid drugs for less than 3 months. From PBMCs, RNA was extracted and then used to make the TCR library. Combining iRepertoire HTBI primers with Arm-PCR of CDR3 regions, the authors built TCR beta libraries. TCRdb re-analysed the multiplex PCR reads in MiXCR, keeping a single row per CDR3 protein. Counted here are around 450,000 distinct CDR3 sequences, 15% occurring once; the ten biggest clones make up roughly 7.7%. In regard to this clonotype: The target antigen is unknown. A read error may explain this, as a much larger clone is one base away.

From germline, CDR1 is SGHRS and CDR2 YFSETQ. CDR3 length equals 15 residues. The same data also contributed to another study, on T cells in Graves' hyperthyroidism and ophthalmopathy. That report notes: Patients having uncontrolled infection, another autoimmune disease, pregnancy or lactation were not included. Diagnosing involved the use of clinical symptoms, serum thyroxine and TRAb, thyroid ultrasound and orbital computed tomography. When the TCR CDR3 underwent first-round RT-PCR, the HTBI primer set was used.

The clonotype comes from a woman aged 40-49 years with Graves disease. The chain carries TRBV5-1 and TRBJ2-2, with TRBD2 matching over 11 bases. The sequencing used peripheral blood mononuclear cells (PBMCs), collected at new diagnosis, from a patient treated with antithyroid drugs. CDR3 region: CASSFTSGSSGELVF. The CDR3 nucleotides read TGCGCCAGCAGCTTTACTAGCGGGAGTAGCGGGGAGCTGGTTTTT.